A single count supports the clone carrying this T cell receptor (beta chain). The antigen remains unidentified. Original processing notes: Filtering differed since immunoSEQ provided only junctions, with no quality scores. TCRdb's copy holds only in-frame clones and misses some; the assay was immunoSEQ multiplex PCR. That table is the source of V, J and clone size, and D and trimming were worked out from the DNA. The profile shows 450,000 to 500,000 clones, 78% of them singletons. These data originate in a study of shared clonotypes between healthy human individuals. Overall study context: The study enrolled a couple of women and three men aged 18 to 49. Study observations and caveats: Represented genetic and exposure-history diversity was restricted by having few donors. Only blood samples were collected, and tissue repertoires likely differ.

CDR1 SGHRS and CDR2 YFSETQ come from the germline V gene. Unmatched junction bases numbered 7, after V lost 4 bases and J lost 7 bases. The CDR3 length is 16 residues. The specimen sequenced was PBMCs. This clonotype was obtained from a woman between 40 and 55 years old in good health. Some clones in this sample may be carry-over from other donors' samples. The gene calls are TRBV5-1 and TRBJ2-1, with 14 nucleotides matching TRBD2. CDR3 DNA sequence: TGCGCCAGCAGCGCCCCGGGACTAGCGGGAGTTAATGAGCAGTTCTTC. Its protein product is CASSAPGLAGVNEQFF.